The clone carrying this T cell receptor (beta chain) was seen once. Its antigen is as yet unknown. This CDR3 contains 18 residues. The ends lost 3 bases at V and 3 bases at J; junction bases unmatched: 17. Germline CDR1 and CDR2: KGHSH and LQKENI. The entry originates in a study of OX40 agonist ivuxolimab in advanced cancers. For the study at large: Three dose-escalation patients had partial responses: one with hepatocellular carcinoma and two with cutaneous melanoma. Overall study results and limits: Blood T cells, both CD4+ and CD8+, expanded clonally by week 6 at 0.1 to 3.0 mg/kg. Among the lowest peripheral clonal expansion occurred in 0.1-3.0 mg/kg partial responders.

Clones were sequenced by immunoSEQ multiplex PCR, and TCRdb holds only the in-frame ones, with some missing. Of around 41,000 clones listed, around 89% are singletons. The genes are TRBV18 and TRBJ2-7, with 7 bases matching TRBD2. This specimen consisted of CD4+ or CD8+ T cells sorted from blood, obtained in a trial of the OX40 agonist ivuxolimab. This TCR was sampled from an adult with an advanced solid tumor such as melanoma, head and neck, liver or kidney cancer. The CDR3 DNA follows: TGTGCCAGCTCACCCGTGGTAGCGGGTTCACTGAATCTCTACGAGCAGTACTTC. Its translation is CASSPVVAGSLNLYEQYF. The variable domain in full, completed from reference TRBV18 and TRBJ2-7, reads NAGVMQNPRHLVRRRGQEARLRCSPMKGHSHVYWYRQLPEEGLKFMVYLQKENIIDESGMPKERFSAEFPKEGPSILRIQQVVRGDSAAYFCASSPVVAGSLNLYEQYFGPGTRLTVT.